This T cell receptor (beta chain) was sequenced for a study of shared clonotypes between healthy human individuals. Notes on the study in general: When naive CD4 clonotypes were compared across a few donors, approximately 5% were shared. A generally larger estimated richness was seen in naive subsets than in memory subsets. Researchers sampled blood only, noting tissue repertoires likely differ.

The CDR3 is 15 residues long. Germline V gives CDR1 KGHSH, CDR2 LQKENI. J was trimmed by 5 bases and V by 0 bases; bases with no gene match: 7. About this clone itself: Its antigen is still unknown.

Measured with immunoSEQ multiplex PCR; TCRdb has only the in-frame clones, and not every one. The sample lists over a million clones; 95% to 97% were seen once. CD45RA-negative memory and CD45RA+ naive subsets were split from the CD4+ cells. The material sequenced was naive CD4+ T cells sorted from blood. Subset specified: CD45RA+ positively selected. V gene TRBV18 combines with J gene TRBJ2-7; 7 bases line up with TRBD2. The receptor was isolated from a man aged 25 to 40 in good health. The CDR3 DNA is TGTGCCAGCTCACCACCTACGGGGGGTAAGAACGAGCAGTACTTC. Translation gives CASSPPTGGKNEQYF.